This TCR beta chain was profiled in a study of regulatory T cells in long-lasting Graves disease. Germline V CDR1 and CDR2: DFQATT, SNEGSKA (reference sequence). V shed 6 bases and J 6 bases; nucleotides not matched to a gene: 13. The CDR3 contains 15 residues. Time point here: newly diagnosed GD, antithyroid drugs for less than 3 months. PBMCs were the source of the RNA used for TCR sequencing. Patients were enrolled at an endocrinology department in Xi'an, China. Blood from the periphery, 8 to 9.5 milliliters in all, was drawn into EDTA tubes. The TCR beta library used iRepertoire HTBI primers with Arm-PCR amplification of CDR3. TCRdb fed the multiplex PCR reads into MiXCR, producing one record per CDR3 protein. This repertoire shows fewer than 650,000 distinct CDR3 sequences, roughly 16% found once; its top ten account for 12%. The sample was also linked to a second study, of T cells in Graves' hyperthyroidism and ophthalmopathy.

The sample here was peripheral blood mononuclear cells (PBMCs), taken at new diagnosis, from a patient treated with antithyroid drugs. The J gene is TRBJ2-4, the V gene TRBV20-1; 8 bases map to TRBD1. The TCR sequence derives from a young man with Graves disease. DNA of the CDR3: TGCAGTGCGGAAGCAGTACAGGGGGAAGGAAACATTCAGTACTTC. Protein product: CSAEAVQGEGNIQYF.